The 32 T cell receptor beta chains below all came from one sample that was sequenced in a study of T cell repertoires in cytomegalovirus infection (dated by TCRdb to between 2017 and 2020). Sequencing was performed on an Illumina HiSeq 1500. TCRdb redid the processing of the public reads, applying fastp at Q25 and MiXCR, and retained in-frame beta chains. A single entry per CDR3 protein holds the most common genes and DNA from its merged rows. The sample table contains over 150,000 distinct CDR3 sequences; only one count was recorded for approximately 19% of them. Roughly 2.9% of the sample comes from the top ten. The specimen was PBMCs. The receptors originated from a human donor in good health (CMV status not recorded). Some clones in this sample may be carry-over from other donors' samples.

The CDR3: CASSLVRDTEAFF. Here the CDR3 DNA reads TGTGCCAGCAGCTTAGTACGGGACACTGAAGCTTTCTTT. The rearrangement links TRBV7-6 to TRBJ1-1; D is unclear. V gave up 1 base and J gave up 3 bases, with 6 bases separating them. The length of the CDR3 is 13 residues. Germline values: CDR1 SGHVS, CDR2 FNYEAQ.

Of note for this clonotype: This may be a read error: a much more frequent sequence differs by one nucleotide. The chain combines TRBV6-1 with TRBJ2-2; 8 bases match TRBD2. Germline V lookup: CDR1 MNHNS, CDR2 SASEGT. This CDR3 comprises 15 residues. CDR3 in amino acids: CARSAVQRGSGELFF. The CDR3 DNA reads TGTGCCAGAAGTGCCGTCCAGCGGGGGTCCGGGGAGCTGTTTTTT.

Comment on this clonotype: A much more abundant neighbour one base away suggests this may be a read error. The chain employs TRBV4-1 and TRBJ2-7; D perhaps matches TRBD1 (5 bases). Germline V gives CDR1 MGHRA, CDR2 YSYEKL. The CDR3 has 15 residues. The CDR3 bases are TGCGACAGCAGCCAAGAGGCGGACACCGCCTACGAGCAGTACTTC. Translated: CDSSQEADTAYEQYF.

This clonotype was seen more than once but under ten times. CDR3 nucleotides: TGTGCCAGCAGCTCTTACAGGGGCGCAAATTCACCCCTCCACTTT. The encoded protein is CASSSYRGANSPLHF. The rearrangement links TRBV5-6 to TRBJ1-6; TRBD1 agrees at 7 bases. V gave up 3 bases and J gave up 7 bases; unmatched junction bases: 7. The CDR3 sequence is 15 residues long. Germline loops: CDR1 SGHDT, CDR2 YYEEEE.

This clonotype was counted between two and nine times. The V and J genes are TRBV5-8 and TRBJ2-4; D unclear. The germline V and J ends were trimmed by 0 bases and 9 bases, with 10 bases remaining between them. Germline CDR1 SGHTS, CDR2 YDEGEE. The CDR3 is 13 amino acids. The chain's CDR3 is CASSLVGLGIQYF. CDR3 in DNA: TGTGCCAGCAGCTTGGTCGGCCTGGGCATTCAGTACTTC.

This clonotype was counted between two and nine times. The rearrangement joins TRBV20-1 to TRBJ2-7; D unclear. The germline V and J ends were trimmed by 0 bases and 1 base, with 10 bases remaining between them. The CDR3 runs to 14 residues. The germline gives CDR1 DFQATT, CDR2 SNEGSKA (reference sequence). The CDR3 loop is CSARDSLRSYEQYF. In DNA, the CDR3 is TGCAGTGCTAGAGATTCGTTGCGATCCTACGAGCAGTACTTC.

This clonotype came up a few times. The rearrangement joins TRBV6-1 to TRBJ1-2; the D is unclear. CDR1 and CDR2 (germline): MNHNS, SASEGT. Trimming cost V 6 bases and J 4 bases, with 15 bases left between them. CDR3 size: 14 residues. CDR3 loop: CASSPLTESYGYTF. As DNA, the CDR3 is TGTGCCAGCAGCCCGCTGACGGAATCCTATGGCTACACCTTC.

This clonotype was observed at least ten times. Written as DNA, the CDR3 is TGTGCCAGCAGCTTAGGGGGAGGGCTCTCCAATGAGCAGTTCTTC. It is translated as CASSLGGGLSNEQFF. The chain carries TRBV7-9 and TRBJ2-1, with 7 bases that match TRBD2. The CDR3 sequence is 15 residues long. Germline V gene data show CDR1 as SEHNR and CDR2 as FQNEAQ (reference sequence). V lost 1 base and J lost 6; bases outside the gene matches: 6. The whole variable domain, filled in from reference TRBV7-9 and TRBJ2-1, reads DTGVSQNPRHKITKRGQNVTFRCDPISEHNRLYWYRQTLGQGPEFLTYFQNEAQLEKSRLLSDRFSAERPKGSFSTLEIQRTEQGDSAMYLCASSLGGGLSNEQFFGPGTRLTVL.

The genes are TRBV6-2 or TRBV6-3 and TRBJ1-2; D call uncertain. Trimming left V 4 bases short and J 7 bases short, with 19 bases between. There are 15 residues in the CDR3. Germline-derived CDR1 and CDR2 are MNHEY and SVGEGT. DNA of the CDR3: TGTGCCAGCAGTTCCCCCATCCGTCCCTCCGGTGGCTACACCTTC. Protein product: CASSSPIRPSGGYTF.

As for this clonotype: It may be a read error: a sequence one base away is much more abundant. The chain links TRBV7-7 to TRBJ2-5; D is undetermined. The CDR3 is made up of 14 amino acids. Germline V gene lookup returns CDR1 SSHAT and CDR2 FNYEAQ (reference sequence). This CDR3 is CVSSLSGEQETQYF. DNA of the CDR3: TGTGTTAGCAGCTTGTCAGGCGAACAAGAGACCCAGTACTTC.

In its sample, this clonotype was seen many times. The J gene is TRBJ2-2, the V gene TRBV4-1; TRBD2 agrees at 9 bases. Germline values: CDR1 MGHRA, CDR2 YSYEKL. V trimming: 7 bases; J trimming: 6 bases; junction bases outside the gene matches: 12. The CDR3 sequence is 16 residues long. In DNA, the CDR3 is TGCGCCAGCAAGGTCCGGACTAGCGAGCTTTCCGGGGAGCTGTTTTTT. It is translated as CASKVRTSELSGELFF.

This chain connects TRBV15 to TRBJ1-5; tentatively, D is TRBD1 (5 bases). From germline, CDR1 is LNHNV and CDR2 YYDKDF (reference sequence). V lost 0 bases and J 2 bases, leaving 8 bases between the germline ends. The CDR3 sequence is 15 residues long. CDR3: CATSRDQGGNQPQHF. DNA for the CDR3: TGTGCCACCAGCAGAGATCAGGGCGGCAATCAGCCCCAGCATTTT.

Points on this clonotype: Mismatch with germline at one junction end may stem from a read error. V is TRBV18 and J is TRBJ2-2; D possibly uses TRBD1 or TRBD2 (6 bases each). Germline V gene lookup returns CDR1 KGHSH and CDR2 LQKENI. This CDR3 region has 17 residues. In DNA form, the CDR3 reads TGTGCCAGCTCACCACGGGACGGGGGCGAAAACACCGCGGAGCTGTTTTTT. This codes for CASSPRDGGENTAELFF.

The chain is built from TRBV18 and TRBJ1-4; 7 nucleotides line up with TRBD1. The length of the CDR3 is 15 residues. The germline gives CDR1 KGHSH, CDR2 LQKENI. J lost 5 bases, V lost 6 bases, and 9 bases had no gene match. CDR3 sequence: CASSGRDSVNEKLFF. For the CDR3, the DNA is TGTGCCAGCTCGGGCCGGGACAGCGTCAATGAAAAACTGTTTTTT.

The chain joins TRBV19 to TRBJ1-1; 9 bases align to TRBD1. The CDR3 spans 14 residues. Trimming at V came to 8 bases and at J to 7 bases, leaving 11 bases not matched to a gene. Germline V lookup: CDR1 LNHDA, CDR2 SQIVND (reference sequence). CDR3 DNA sequence: TGTGCCAGTTCCGGGACAGGGTACAACGGTGAAGCTTTCTTT. Protein: CASSGTGYNGEAFF.

J is TRBJ1-5 and V is TRBV6-1; 8 nucleotides line up with TRBD1. With 5 bases clipped from V and 3 bases from J, the junction kept 6 bases outside the gene matches. Germline V gene sequence: CDR1 MNHNS, CDR2 SASEGT. This CDR3 region has 15 residues. CDR3 region: CASSRQGSYNQPQHF. The CDR3 DNA reads TGTGCCAGCAGTAGACAGGGGTCTTACAATCAGCCCCAGCATTTT.

V and J are TRBV11-1 and TRBJ2-1; no firm D call. V lost 5 bases and J lost 3, with 14 bases in between. Germline CDR1 SGHAT, CDR2 FQDESV (reference sequence). CDR3 length equals 15 residues. The CDR3 loop is CASSPAIVLYNEQFF. The CDR3 DNA sequence: TGTGCCAGCAGCCCGGCCATCGTCCTCTACAATGAGCAGTTCTTC.

CDR3 coding DNA: TGTGCCAGCAGTTTAGGAGGGTTGTCCTATAATTCACCCCTCCACTTT. Amino acid sequence: CASSLGGLSYNSPLHF. The J gene is TRBJ1-6, the V gene TRBV28, with unresolved D. Trimming stripped 2 bases from V and 1 base from J, with 9 bases between. This CDR3 is built from 16 residues. CDR1 MDHEN and CDR2 SYDVKM come from the germline V gene. The whole variable domain, remainder taken from reference TRBV28 and TRBJ1-6, is DVKVTQSSRYLVKRTGEKVFLECVQDMDHENMFWYRQDPGLGLRLIYFSYDVKMKEKGDIPEGYSVSREKKERFSLILESASTNQTSMYLCASSLGGLSYNSPLHFGNGTRLTVT.

The rearrangement joins TRBV18 to TRBJ2-7; D possibly corresponds to TRBD2 (5 bases). Trimming cost V 6 bases and J 5 bases, with 17 bases left between them. This CDR3 comprises 14 residues. Germline V lookup: CDR1 KGHSH, CDR2 LQKENI. The CDR3 DNA reads as TGTGCCAGCTCCACAAAAGACGGGAACGACGAGCAGTACTTC. This gives the protein CASSTKDGNDEQYF.

The chain carries TRBV29-1 and TRBJ1-1, with 12 nucleotides matching TRBD1. The V gene end was trimmed by 4 bases and the J gene end by 0 bases; junction bases not matched to a gene: 0. The CDR3 has 14 amino acids. Germline V gene data show CDR1 as SQVTM and CDR2 as ANQGSEA. Here the CDR3 DNA reads TGCAGCGTTGGGGACAGGGGGCTGAACACTGAAGCTTTCTTT. This sequence encodes CSVGDRGLNTEAFF. The variable domain in full, with the rest retrieved from reference TRBV29-1 and TRBJ1-1, is SAVISQKPSRDICQRGTSLTIQCQVDSQVTMMFWYRQQPGQSLTLIATANQGSEATYESGFVIDKFPISRPNLTFSTLTVSNMSPEDSSIYLCSVGDRGLNTEAFFGQGTRLTVV.

The chain is built from TRBV6-5 and TRBJ1-1; D remains unclear. The CDR3 is 15 amino acids. Germline assignment: CDR1 MNHEY and CDR2 SVGAGI. Trimming left V 6 bases short and J 3 bases short, with 17 bases between. CDR3 coding DNA: TGTGCCAGCAGCGGCGGTGCTCCGCGGGACACTGAAGCTTTCTTT. Translated: CASSGGAPRDTEAFF.

This CDR3 is CASSPGFYEQYF. The DNA for the CDR3 is TGCGCCAGCAGCCCGGGTTTCTACGAGCAGTACTTC. The chain is built from TRBV5-1 and TRBJ2-7; no clear D. Germline-derived CDR1 and CDR2 are SGHRS and YFSETQ. The CDR3 has 12 amino acids. V was pared by 4 bases and J by 3 bases, with 8 bases between.

This clonotype was detected a few times. The rearrangement uses TRBV6-1 and TRBJ2-3; D tentatively reads TRBD1 or TRBD2 (5 bases each). Germline V lookup: CDR1 MNHNS, CDR2 SASEGT. V was pared by 1 base and J by 0 bases, with 5 bases between. There are 14 residues in the CDR3. CDR3 residues: CASSEGGSTDTQYF. The CDR3 DNA sequence: TGTGCCAGCAGTGAAGGGGGGAGCACAGATACGCAGTATTTT.

This clonotype was seen repeatedly, ten times or more. V usage is TRBV6-5 and J usage is TRBJ1-6; D is unclear. Germline-derived CDR1 and CDR2 are MNHEY and SVGAGI. V dropped 2 bases and J dropped 5 bases, with 13 bases sitting between them. The CDR3 totals 16 residues. The CDR3 protein is CASSYAAAGDNSPLHF. DNA for the CDR3: TGTGCCAGCAGTTACGCCGCGGCGGGAGATAATTCACCCCTCCACTTT.

This clonotype was counted at least ten times. This chain connects TRBV7-8 to TRBJ2-5; D is perhaps TRBD1 or TRBD2 (5 bases each). V shed 5 bases and J shed 2 bases, with 18 bases lying between them. Germline CDR1 is SGHVS and CDR2 is FQNEAQ. The CDR3 loop spans 16 amino acids. Here the CDR3 reads CASSPRRGPMQETQYF. CDR3 in DNA: TGTGCCAGCAGCCCCCGAAGGGGACCAATGCAAGAGACCCAGTACTTC.

This clonotype was seen more than once but under ten times. The chain links TRBV7-9 to TRBJ1-2; D call uncertain. Germline V gene lookup returns CDR1 SEHNR and CDR2 FQNEAQ (reference sequence). The CDR3 totals 15 residues. Trimming took 3 bases from V and 0 from J, leaving 11 bases between them. CDR3 in DNA: TGTGCCAGCAGCTTTACCCCAGGAGCTAACTATGGCTACACCTTC. As protein: CASSFTPGANYGYTF.

As for this clonotype: A much larger clone is a single base away; this may be a read error. The gene calls are TRBV7-9 and TRBJ1-5; the D is unclear. Germline loops: CDR1 SEHNR, CDR2 FQNEAQ (reference sequence). The V and J ends lost 1 base and 2 bases respectively, with 12 bases between them. The CDR3 loop spans 16 amino acids. CDR3 region: CASSLVAVNGNQPQHF. The DNA of the CDR3 is TGTGCCAGCAGCTTAGTTGCAGTGAACGGCAATCAGCCCCAGCATTTT.

This clonotype was picked up a small number of times. This rearrangement joins TRBV4-1 to TRBJ2-3; perhaps TRBD1 as D (6 bases). V was shortened by 0 bases and J by 14 bases, with 21 bases between the two germline ends. The germline V gene encodes CDR1 MGHRA and CDR2 YSYEKL. CDR3 length: 15 amino acids. The CDR3 region is CASSQDLEGVTPRYF. The CDR3 nucleotides read TGCGCCAGCAGCCAAGATCTAGAGGGGGTCACCCCTCGGTATTTT.

J is TRBJ1-5 and V is TRBV5-1; unclear D gene. The CDR3 has 13 residues. CDR1 and CDR2 (germline): SGHRS, YFSETQ. Trimming cost V 4 bases and J 0 bases, with 5 bases left between them. In DNA form, the CDR3 reads TGCGCCAGCAGCATAGATAGCAATCAGCCCCAGCATTTT. It encodes CASSIDSNQPQHF.

This chain uses TRBV6-4 with TRBJ2-7; TRBD1 or TRBD2 may be the D gene (5 bases each). The CDR3 contains 13 residues. CDR1 and CDR2 from the germline V gene are MRHNA and SNTAGT. The ends were cut back, 0 bases at V and 6 bases at J, with 9 bases in the middle. The CDR3 loop reads CASSDSRGSEQYF. As DNA, the CDR3 is TGTGCCAGCAGTGACTCGAGGGGAAGCGAGCAGTACTTC.

This clonotype was counted between two and nine times. The J gene is TRBJ1-1, the V gene TRBV12-3 or TRBV12-4; D ambiguous. The ends were cut back, 3 bases at V and 4 bases at J, with 15 bases in the middle. This CDR3 has 15 residues. CDR3 sequence: CASSFGPVGITEAFF. CDR3 sequence (DNA): TGTGCCAGCAGTTTTGGGCCAGTAGGAATCACTGAAGCTTTCTTT.

The rearrangement links TRBV19 to TRBJ1-4; D is ambiguous. Looked up from germline, CDR1 is LNHDA and CDR2 is SQIVND (reference sequence). This CDR3 region has 14 residues. V lost 5 bases and J 6 bases, leaving 13 bases between the germline ends. CDR3 in amino acids: CASSDRGIDEKLFF. The CDR3 coding sequence is TGTGCCAGTAGTGATCGGGGAATCGATGAAAAACTGTTTTTT.